This TCR beta chain originates from a study of T cells in Graves' hyperthyroidism and ophthalmopathy. Lactation, pregnancy, other autoimmune disease or uncontrolled infection excluded patients. CDR1 MNHEY and CDR2 SVGEGT come from the germline V gene. V lost 5 bases to trimming and J lost 4 bases, with 15 bases between them. This CDR3 has 15 residues. Researchers amplified the TCR beta CDR3 regions from RNA transcripts. The study used the HTBI primer set for a first-round RT-PCR of the TCR CDR3. MiXCR, run by TCRdb on the multiplex PCR reads, gives a single entry per CDR3 protein. The table records about 620,000 distinct CDR3 sequences, 15% to 20% of them present only once.

Sequenced: blood. This receptor was taken from a woman under 40 with Graves' hyperthyroidism. The V and J genes are TRBV6-2 or TRBV6-3 and TRBJ1-5; D not resolved. CDR3 sequence: CASSDNALGNQPQHF. CDR3 bases: TGTGCCAGCAGTGACAACGCCCTGGGGAATCAGCCCCAGCATTTT.